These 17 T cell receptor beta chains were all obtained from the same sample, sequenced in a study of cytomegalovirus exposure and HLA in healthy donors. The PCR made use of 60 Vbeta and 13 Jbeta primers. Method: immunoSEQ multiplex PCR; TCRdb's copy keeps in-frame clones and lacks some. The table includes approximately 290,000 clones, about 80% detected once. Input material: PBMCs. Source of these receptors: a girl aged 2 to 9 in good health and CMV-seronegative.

The CDR3 nucleotides read TGTGCCAGCAGCCCAGGACAGTCCTATGGCTACACCTTC. This translates into CASSPGQSYGYTF. The rearrangement links TRBV6-6 to TRBJ1-2; D possibly corresponds to TRBD1 (6 bases). This CDR3 has 13 residues. Trimming took 6 bases from V and 4 from J, leaving 12 bases between them. Germline V gene sequence: CDR1 MNHNY, CDR2 SVGAGI (reference sequence).

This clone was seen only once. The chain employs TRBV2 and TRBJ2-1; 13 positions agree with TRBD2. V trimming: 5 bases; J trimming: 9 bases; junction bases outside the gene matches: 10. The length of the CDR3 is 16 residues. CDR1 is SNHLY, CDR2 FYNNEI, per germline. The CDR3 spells CASSLETSGRLAEQFF. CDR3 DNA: TGTGCCAGCAGTCTCGAGACTAGCGGGAGGTTGGCTGAGCAGTTCTTC.

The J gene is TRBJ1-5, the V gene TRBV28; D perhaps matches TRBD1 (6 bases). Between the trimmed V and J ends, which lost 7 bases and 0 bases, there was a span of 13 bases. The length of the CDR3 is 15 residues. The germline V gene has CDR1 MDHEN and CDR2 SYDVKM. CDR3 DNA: TGTGCCAGCAATGAGGGGGATTATAGCAATCAGCCCCAGCATTTT. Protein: CASNEGDYSNQPQHF.

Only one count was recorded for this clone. This CDR3 reads CASSPGAGGVAKNIQYF. The CDR3 coding sequence is TGTGCCAGCAGCCCAGGAGCCGGGGGGGTAGCCAAAAACATTCAGTACTTC. The chain carries TRBV4-2 and TRBJ2-4; 8 bases align to TRBD2. The germline V gene has CDR1 LGHNA and CDR2 YNFKEQ. The CDR3 consists of 17 residues. The V gene end was trimmed by 4 bases and the J gene end by 0 bases; junction bases not matched to a gene: 8.

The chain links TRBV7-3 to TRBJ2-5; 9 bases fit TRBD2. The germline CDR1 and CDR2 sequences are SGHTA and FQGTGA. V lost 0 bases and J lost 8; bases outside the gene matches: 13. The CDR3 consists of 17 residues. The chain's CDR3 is CASSLTPGAGGRETQYF. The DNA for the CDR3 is TGTGCCAGCAGCTTAACGCCTGGGGCGGGAGGGCGAGAAACCCAGTACTTC.

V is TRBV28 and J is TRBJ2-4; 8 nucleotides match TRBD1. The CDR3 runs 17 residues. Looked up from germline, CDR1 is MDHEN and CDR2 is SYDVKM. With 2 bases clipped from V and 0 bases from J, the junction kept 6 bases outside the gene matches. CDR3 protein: CASSLGTGLLAKNIQYF. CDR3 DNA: TGTGCCAGCAGTTTAGGGACAGGATTACTAGCCAAAAACATTCAGTACTTC.

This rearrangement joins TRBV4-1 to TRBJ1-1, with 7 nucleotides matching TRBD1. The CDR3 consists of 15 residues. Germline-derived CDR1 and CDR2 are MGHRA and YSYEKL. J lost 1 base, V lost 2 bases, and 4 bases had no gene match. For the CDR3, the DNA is TGCGCCAGCAGCCAACCGGGACAGACGAACACTGAAGCTTTCTTT. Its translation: CASSQPGQTNTEAFF.

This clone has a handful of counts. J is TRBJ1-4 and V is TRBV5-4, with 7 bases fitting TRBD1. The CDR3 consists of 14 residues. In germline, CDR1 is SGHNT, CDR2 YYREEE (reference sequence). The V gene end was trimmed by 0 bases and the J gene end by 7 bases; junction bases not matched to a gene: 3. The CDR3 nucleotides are TGTGCCAGCAGCTTGGGAGGGGGCCGTGAAAAACTGTTTTTT. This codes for CASSLGGGREKLFF.

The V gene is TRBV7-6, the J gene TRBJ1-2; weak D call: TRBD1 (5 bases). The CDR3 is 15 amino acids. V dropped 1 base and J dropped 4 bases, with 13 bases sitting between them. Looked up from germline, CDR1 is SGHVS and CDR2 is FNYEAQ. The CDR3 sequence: CASSLGAGAGYGYTF. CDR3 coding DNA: TGTGCCAGCAGCTTAGGGGCTGGGGCTGGCTATGGCTACACCTTC.

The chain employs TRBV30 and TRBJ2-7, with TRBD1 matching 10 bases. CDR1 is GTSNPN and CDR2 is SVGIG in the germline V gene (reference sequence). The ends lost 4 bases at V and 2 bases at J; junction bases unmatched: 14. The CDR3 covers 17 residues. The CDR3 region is CAWIPNAGTGVPYEQYF. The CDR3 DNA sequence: TGTGCCTGGATACCTAACGCCGGGACAGGGGTACCCTACGAGCAGTACTTC.

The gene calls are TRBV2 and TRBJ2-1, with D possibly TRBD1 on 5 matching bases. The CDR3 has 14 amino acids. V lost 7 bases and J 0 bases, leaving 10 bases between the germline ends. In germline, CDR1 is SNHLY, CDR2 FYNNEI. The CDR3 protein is CASKSQGSYNEQFF. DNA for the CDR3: TGTGCCAGCAAGTCGCAGGGCTCCTACAATGAGCAGTTCTTC.

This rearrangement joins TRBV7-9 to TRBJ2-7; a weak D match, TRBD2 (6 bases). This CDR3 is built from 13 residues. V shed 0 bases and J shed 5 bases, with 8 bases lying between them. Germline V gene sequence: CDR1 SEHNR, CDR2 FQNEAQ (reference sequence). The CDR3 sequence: CASSLAGRNEQYF. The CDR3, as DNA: TGTGCCAGCAGCTTAGCGGGGAGGAACGAGCAGTACTTC.

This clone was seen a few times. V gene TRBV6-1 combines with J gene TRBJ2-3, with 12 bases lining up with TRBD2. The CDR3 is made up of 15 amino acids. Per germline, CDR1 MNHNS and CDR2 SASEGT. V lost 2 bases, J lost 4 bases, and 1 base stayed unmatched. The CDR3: CASSESSGGADTQYF. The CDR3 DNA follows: TGTGCCAGCAGTGAATCTAGCGGGGGGGCAGATACGCAGTATTTT.

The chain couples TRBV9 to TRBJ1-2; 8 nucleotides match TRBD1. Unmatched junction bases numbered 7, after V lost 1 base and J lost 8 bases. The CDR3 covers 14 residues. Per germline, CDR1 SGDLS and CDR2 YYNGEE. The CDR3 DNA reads TGTGCCAGCAGCGTATCAGGGGGCACGAGGGGCTACACCTTC. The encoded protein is CASSVSGGTRGYTF.

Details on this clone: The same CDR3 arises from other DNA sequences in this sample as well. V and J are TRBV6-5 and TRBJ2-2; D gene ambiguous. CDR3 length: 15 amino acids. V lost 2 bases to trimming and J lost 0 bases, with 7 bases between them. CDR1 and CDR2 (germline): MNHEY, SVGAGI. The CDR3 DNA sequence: TGTGCCAGCAGTTACAGTACGGCGAACACCGGGGAGCTGTTTTTT. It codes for CASSYSTANTGELFF.

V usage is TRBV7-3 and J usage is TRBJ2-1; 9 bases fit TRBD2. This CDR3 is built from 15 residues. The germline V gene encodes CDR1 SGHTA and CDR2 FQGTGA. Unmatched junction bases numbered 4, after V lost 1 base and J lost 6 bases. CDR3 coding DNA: TGTGCCAGCAGCTTAAGGGGAGCGGGGGGCAATGAGCAGTTCTTC. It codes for CASSLRGAGGNEQFF.

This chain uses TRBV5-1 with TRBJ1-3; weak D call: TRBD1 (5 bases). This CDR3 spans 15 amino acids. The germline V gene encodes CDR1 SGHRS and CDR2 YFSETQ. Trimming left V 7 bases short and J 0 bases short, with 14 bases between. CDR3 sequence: CASQLGGVSGNTIYF. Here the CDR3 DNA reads TGCGCCAGCCAGCTTGGGGGGGTCTCTGGAAACACCATATATTTT.